The clone carrying this T cell receptor (beta chain) was detected ten times or more. For TCRbeta, the library was prepared with unique molecular identifiers. TCRdb passed the PCR reads through MiXCR, listing each CDR3 protein once. The sample includes hundreds of thousands of distinct CDR3 sequences, about 12% of them seen just once. Germline trimming cut 2 bases from V and 6 bases from J; bases unmatched to any gene: 2. This CDR3 region has 13 residues. The sample comes from a study of T-cell reconstitution after alpha-beta-depleted transplantation in children. The chain uses TRBV12-3 or TRBV12-4 and TRBJ2-7, with 9 bases that match TRBD2. The input for sequencing was PBMCs from the stem cell graft donor, taken from the stem cell graft. This TCR was sampled from a human donor who donated a stem cell graft to a child with acute lymphoblastic leukemia. The CDR3: CASSLLAGSEQYF. Here the CDR3 DNA reads TGTGCCAGCAGTTTACTAGCGGGAAGCGAGCAGTACTTC.